The clone carrying this T cell receptor (beta chain) was detected many times. Its antigen is undetermined. This CDR3 is 14 amino acids long. The V gene's germline CDR1 is SGHRS and CDR2 YFSETQ. The ends were cut back, 0 bases at V and 6 bases at J, with 10 bases in the middle. Scientists amplified the TCR beta CDR3 regions from RNA transcripts. First-round RT-PCR with HTBI primers preceded a second-round multiplex PCR. TCRdb reanalysed the multiplex PCR reads using MiXCR and keeps one entry per CDR3 protein. The profile covers 500,000 to 700,000 distinct CDR3 sequences, with around a fifth appearing a single time and around 6.5% taken by the ten largest. These data are taken from a study of Graves' ophthalmopathy and Graves' hyperthyroidism. Overall study results and limits: Blood repertoires reportedly contained most expanded thyroid clonotypes above 0.001 frequency.

The V and J genes are TRBV5-1 and TRBJ1-5; D possibly corresponds to TRBD1 (5 bases). The clonotype comes from a woman under 30 with stable Graves' hyperthyroidism. Some clones in this sample may be carry-over from other donors' samples. Source material: peripheral blood. For the CDR3, the DNA is TGCGCCAGCAGCTTGGCAGGGCCCGGTCAGCCCCAGCATTTT. Translation: CASSLAGPGQPQHF.